Shown below are 12 T cell receptor beta chains from a single sample sequenced in a study of cytomegalovirus exposure and HLA in healthy donors. PCR used 60 Vbeta primers and 13 Jbeta primers. TCRdb keeps only in-frame clones here, not all; method: immunoSEQ multiplex PCR. The sample includes over 100,000 clones, roughly 80% of them seen just once. The material sequenced was PBMCs. All receptors come from a man aged 25 to 40 in good health and CMV-seropositive.

The J gene is TRBJ2-1, the V gene TRBV5-1; no firm D call. The CDR3 length is 14 residues. Trimming left V 0 bases short and J 7 bases short, with 11 bases between. Looked up from germline, CDR1 is SGHRS and CDR2 is YFSETQ. The CDR3 DNA reads TGCGCCAGCAGCTTGGGTTCTAACCTGAATGAGCAGTTCTTC. This encodes CASSLGSNLNEQFF.

This chain uses TRBV27 with TRBJ2-7, with 8 bases fitting TRBD1. V was pared by 6 bases and J by 6 bases, with 1 base of the junction left unmatched. The CDR3 runs 11 residues. The V gene's germline CDR1 is MNHEY and CDR2 SMNVEV (reference sequence). CDR3 DNA sequence: TGTGCCAGCAGGACAGGGGTCGAGCAGTACTTC. Translation gives CASRTGVEQYF.

The chain couples TRBV7-9 to TRBJ1-2, with 7 bases matching TRBD1. This CDR3 is built from 16 residues. Trimming removed 5 bases from V and 4 bases from J; junction bases left unmatched: 13. Germline lookup yields CDR1 SEHNR and CDR2 FQNEAQ (reference sequence). The CDR3: CASSPKVGQPVYGYTF. The DNA for the CDR3 is TGTGCCAGCAGCCCTAAGGTGGGACAGCCAGTCTATGGCTACACCTTC.

The chain uses TRBV9 and TRBJ2-3; TRBD1 aligns across 9 bases. This CDR3 has 16 residues. CDR1 is SGDLS, CDR2 YYNGEE, per germline. V lost 4 bases and J lost 0; bases outside the gene matches: 6. The CDR3 sequence is CASSQRTGASTDTQYF. CDR3 nucleotide sequence: TGTGCCAGCAGCCAGCGGACAGGGGCGAGCACAGATACGCAGTATTTT.

The rearrangement uses TRBV6-1 and TRBJ1-3; tentative D call: TRBD1 (6 bases). Germline-derived CDR1 and CDR2 are MNHNS and SASEGT. Between the trimmed V and J ends, which lost 2 bases and 10 bases, there was a span of 6 bases. The CDR3 totals 11 residues. In DNA form, the CDR3 reads TGTGCCAGCAGTGAACAGGGGACCATATATTTT. It translates to CASSEQGTIYF.

J is TRBJ1-5 and V is TRBV7-9, with a weak D call TRBD1 (5 bases). V was trimmed by 2 bases and J by 6 bases, leaving 11 bases between them. CDR1 and CDR2 from the germline V gene are SEHNR and FQNEAQ (reference sequence). CDR3 length: 14 amino acids. The CDR3 DNA reads TGTGCCAGCAGCTTAAGAGGGGAGGGTCAGCCCCAGCATTTT. Its translation: CASSLRGEGQPQHF.

The chain recombines TRBV21-1 with TRBJ1-2; the table assigns TRBD1, which was not confirmed against the DNA. TRBV21-1 is assigned pseudogene status. CDR3 length: 15 residues. This chain's CDR3 is CASSTRTGPFYGYTF. CDR3 sequence (DNA): TGTGCCAGCAGCACTCGGACAGGGCCTTTCTATGGCTACACCTTC.

The chain is built from TRBV5-1 and TRBJ2-2; no firm D call. The length of the CDR3 is 15 residues. Germline loops: CDR1 SGHRS, CDR2 YFSETQ. The ends were cut back, 2 bases at V and 1 base at J, with 9 bases in the middle. The CDR3 DNA sequence: TGCGCCAGCAGCTTATTCGGCGGGAACACCGGGGAGCTGTTTTTT. Translation gives CASSLFGGNTGELFF.

This sequence joins TRBV5-1 and TRBJ1-1; a possible D gene is TRBD1 (5 bases). This CDR3 contains 16 residues. V was shortened by 1 base and J by 3 bases, with 16 bases between the two germline ends. CDR1 is SGHRS, CDR2 YFSETQ, per germline. CDR3 region: CASSLSVGGVDTEAFF. CDR3 DNA sequence: TGCGCCAGCAGCTTGTCGGTCGGGGGAGTTGACACTGAAGCTTTCTTT.

CDR3 in amino acids: CASSFMYSQQETQYF. CDR3 coding DNA: TGTGCCAGCAGTTTTATGTACAGTCAACAAGAGACCCAGTACTTC. V gene TRBV27 combines with J gene TRBJ2-5; D not resolved. This CDR3 is built from 15 residues. V lost 3 bases and J lost 2, with 13 bases in between. Per the germline V gene, CDR1 is MNHEY and CDR2 is SMNVEV (reference sequence).

V is TRBV29-1 and J is TRBJ2-3; TRBD1 might be the D (6 bases). Germline V gene lookup returns CDR1 SQVTM and CDR2 ANQGSEA. The CDR3 contains 13 residues. V shed 5 bases and J shed 5 bases, with 14 bases lying between them. For the CDR3, the DNA is TGCAGCGTTAACAGGGTTTATAGAGATACGCAGTATTTT. This encodes CSVNRVYRDTQYF.

For the CDR3, the DNA is TGTGCCAGCTCACCTAAAACTAGCGGGAGTCGGACAGATACGCAGTATTTT. Its protein product is CASSPKTSGSRTDTQYF. The genes are TRBV18 and TRBJ2-3; TRBD2 aligns across 11 bases. J was trimmed by 3 bases and V by 3 bases; bases with no gene match: 8. CDR3 length: 17 residues. Germline-derived CDR1 and CDR2 are KGHSH and LQKENI. The full variable domain, with the rest looked up from reference TRBV18 and TRBJ2-3, is NAGVMQNPRHLVRRRGQEARLRCSPMKGHSHVYWYRQLPEEGLKFMVYLQKENIIDESGMPKERFSAEFPKEGPSILRIQQVVRGDSAAYFCASSPKTSGSRTDTQYFGPGTRLTVL.